This T cell receptor (beta chain) was recorded in a study of identical twins. Unique molecular identifiers were present on the cDNA, and a universal primer site came from template switching. MiXCR, run by TCRdb on the 5' RACE reads, gives a single entry per CDR3 protein. The repertoire holds 650,000 to 800,000 distinct CDR3 sequences, with roughly 8% as singletons. General study findings and limits: Memory repertoires showed no such pattern, whereas abundant cord blood beta clonotypes carried fewer insertions.

Germline CDR1 is ENHRY and CDR2 is SYGVKD. This CDR3 comprises 15 residues. Trimming removed 7 bases from V and 6 bases from J, with 19 bases in between. For this clonotype: The antigen remains unidentified.

These same data were also listed under a study on yellow fever vaccine responses in identical twins.

V gene TRBV10-3 combines with J gene TRBJ2-1, with D tentatively TRBD1 or TRBD2 (6 bases each). What was sequenced was PBMCs. This receptor was taken from a woman under 30 in good health. In DNA, the CDR3 is TGTGCCATCAAATCGGGGGCCTCCGCCGGCAATGAGCAGTTCTTC. Protein product: CAIKSGASAGNEQFF.